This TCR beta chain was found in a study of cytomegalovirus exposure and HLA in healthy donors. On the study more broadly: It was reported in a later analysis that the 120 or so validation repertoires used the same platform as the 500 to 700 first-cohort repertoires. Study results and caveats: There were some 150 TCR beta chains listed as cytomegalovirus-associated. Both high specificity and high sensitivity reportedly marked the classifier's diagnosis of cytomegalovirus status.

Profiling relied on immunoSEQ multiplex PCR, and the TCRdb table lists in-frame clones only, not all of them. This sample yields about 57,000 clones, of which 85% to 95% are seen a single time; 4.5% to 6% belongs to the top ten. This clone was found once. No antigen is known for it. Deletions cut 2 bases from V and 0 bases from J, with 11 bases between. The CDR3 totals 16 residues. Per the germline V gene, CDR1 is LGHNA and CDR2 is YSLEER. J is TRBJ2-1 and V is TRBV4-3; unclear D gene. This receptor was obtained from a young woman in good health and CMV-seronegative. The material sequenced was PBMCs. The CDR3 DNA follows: TGCGCCAGCAGCCAATCCATACTGAGCTCCTACAATGAGCAGTTCTTC. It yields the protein CASSQSILSSYNEQFF.